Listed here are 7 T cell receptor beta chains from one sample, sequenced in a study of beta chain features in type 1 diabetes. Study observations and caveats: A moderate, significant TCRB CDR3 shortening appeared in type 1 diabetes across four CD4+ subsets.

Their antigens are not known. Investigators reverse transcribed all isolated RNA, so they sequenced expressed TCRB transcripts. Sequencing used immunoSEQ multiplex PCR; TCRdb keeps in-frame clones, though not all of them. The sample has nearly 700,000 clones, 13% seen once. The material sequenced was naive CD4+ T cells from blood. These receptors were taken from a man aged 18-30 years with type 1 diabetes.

The CDR3 DNA reads as TGTGCCTGGAGTCTGACAGAGGAGCAGCCCCAGCATTTT. This gives the protein CAWSLTEEQPQHF. V and J are TRBV30 and TRBJ1-5; possible D gene TRBD1, 5 bases. Germline CDR1 GTSNPN, CDR2 SVGIG (reference sequence). The V gene lost 2 bases and the J gene lost 7 bases, with 12 bases spanning the gap. The CDR3 has 13 amino acids.

The CDR3 loop reads CASSPLRGEQFF. CDR3 nucleotide sequence: TGCGCCAGCAGTCCACTACGTGGGGAGCAGTTCTTC. This chain uses TRBV10-1 with TRBJ2-1; D gene unclear. Trimming took 5 bases from V and 10 from J, leaving 12 bases between them. CDR1 and CDR2 from the germline V gene are WNHNN and SYGVQD (reference sequence). The CDR3 is made up of 12 amino acids.

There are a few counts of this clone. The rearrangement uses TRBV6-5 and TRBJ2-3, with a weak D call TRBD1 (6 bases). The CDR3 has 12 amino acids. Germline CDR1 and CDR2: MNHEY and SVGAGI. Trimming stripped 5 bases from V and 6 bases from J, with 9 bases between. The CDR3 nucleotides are TGTGCCAGCAGTACCCAGGGGGATACGCAGTATTTT. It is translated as CASSTQGDTQYF.

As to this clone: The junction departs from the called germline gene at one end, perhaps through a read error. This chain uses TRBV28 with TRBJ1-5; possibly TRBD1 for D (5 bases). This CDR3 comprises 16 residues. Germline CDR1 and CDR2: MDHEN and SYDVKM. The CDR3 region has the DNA TGTGCCAGCAGTTCAACTTCGGGACTCGCGATTGAGCTTTCGGATTTT. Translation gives CASSSTSGLAIELSDF.

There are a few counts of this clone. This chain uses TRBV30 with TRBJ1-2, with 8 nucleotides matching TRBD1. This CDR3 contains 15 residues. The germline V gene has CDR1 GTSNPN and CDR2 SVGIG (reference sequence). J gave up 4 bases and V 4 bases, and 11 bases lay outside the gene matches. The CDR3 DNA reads TGTGCCTGGACAGGGGGCTTTCCCACTAGCTATGGCTACACCTTC. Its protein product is CAWTGGFPTSYGYTF.

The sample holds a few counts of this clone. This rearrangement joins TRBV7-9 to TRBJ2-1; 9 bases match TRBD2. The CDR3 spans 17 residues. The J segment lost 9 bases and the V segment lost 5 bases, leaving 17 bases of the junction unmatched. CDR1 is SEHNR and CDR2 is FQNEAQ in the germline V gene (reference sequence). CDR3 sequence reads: CASSPLWTSALGIEQFF. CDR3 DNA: TGTGCCAGCAGCCCACTGTGGACTAGCGCCCTCGGAATTGAGCAGTTCTTC.

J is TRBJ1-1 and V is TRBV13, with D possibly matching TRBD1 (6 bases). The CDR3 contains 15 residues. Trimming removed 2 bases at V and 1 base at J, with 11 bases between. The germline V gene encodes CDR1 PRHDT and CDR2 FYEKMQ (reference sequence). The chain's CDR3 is CASSLYRGANTEAFF. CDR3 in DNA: TGTGCCAGCAGCTTATATCGGGGGGCGAACACTGAAGCTTTCTTT.